The 32 T cell receptor beta chains given below trace back to one sample, sequenced in a study of cytomegalovirus exposure and HLA in healthy donors. It was with 60 Vbeta and 13 Jbeta primers that the PCR ran. Profiled with immunoSEQ multiplex PCR; TCRdb holds only in-frame clones, not every one. Counted here are 150,000 to 250,000 clones, approximately 78% occurring once; the ten biggest clones make up 6.5%. The sample comprised PBMCs. The receptors here all came from a woman between 50 and 59 years old in good health and CMV-seropositive.

This clone was counted a single time. The V and J genes are TRBV2 and TRBJ2-7, with D tentatively TRBD2 (5 bases). V lost 7 bases and J lost 7, with 17 bases in between. The CDR3 loop spans 13 amino acids. CDR1 SNHLY and CDR2 FYNNEI come from the germline V gene. The CDR3: CASIGAGYGEQYF. The CDR3 coding sequence is TGTGCCAGCATTGGTGCGGGCTACGGAGAGCAGTACTTC.

The chain uses TRBV5-1 and TRBJ2-2, with 7 bases identical to TRBD1. Germline trimming cut 6 bases from V and 3 bases from J; bases unmatched to any gene: 8. The CDR3 loop spans 15 amino acids. CDR1 is SGHRS, CDR2 YFSETQ, per germline. The CDR3 DNA sequence: TGCGCCAGCACTCTTAGGGGGCTCGACACCGGGGAGCTGTTTTTT. This codes for CASTLRGLDTGELFF.

V is TRBV2 and J is TRBJ2-5; D remains ambiguous. The DNA end is more similar to TRBJ2-7, so the J call may be wrong. The CDR3 is 11 amino acids. Germline V CDR1 and CDR2: SNHLY, FYNNEI. The CDR3 bases are TGTGCCAGCAGCCGAATATACGAGCAGTACTTC. Translated: CASSRIYEQYF.

V usage is TRBV6-5 and J usage is TRBJ2-6; TRBD1 might be the D (6 bases). The CDR3 has 16 amino acids. V shed 0 bases and J shed 2 bases, with 8 bases lying between them. Germline CDR1 and CDR2: MNHEY and SVGAGI. The CDR3 spells CASSYSPGAGANVLTF. In nucleotides, the CDR3 is TGTGCCAGCAGTTACTCCCCAGGGGCTGGGGCCAACGTCCTGACTTTC.

The chain is built from TRBV28 and TRBJ1-3; 11 positions agree with TRBD1. CDR1 and CDR2 from the germline V gene are MDHEN and SYDVKM. V lost 6 bases, J lost 1 base, and 5 bases stayed unmatched. The CDR3 contains 16 residues. The CDR3 sequence: CASRSDRGPSGNTIYF. The CDR3 DNA reads as TGTGCCAGCAGATCGGACAGGGGGCCTTCTGGAAACACCATATATTTT.

The chain is built from TRBV2 and TRBJ2-5; 10 bases match TRBD1. The germline CDR1 and CDR2 sequences are SNHLY and FYNNEI. J lost 1 base, V lost 3 bases, and 2 bases had no gene match. This CDR3 contains 15 residues. DNA of the CDR3: TGTGCCAGCAGTGACAGGGACAGGGGCCAAGAGACCCAGTACTTC. Translation: CASSDRDRGQETQYF.

This clone was detected only a few times. This rearrangement joins TRBV27 to TRBJ2-7; D is perhaps TRBD2 (5 bases). Trimming removed 3 bases from V and 4 bases from J, with 16 bases in between. CDR3 size: 15 residues. The germline V gene has CDR1 MNHEY and CDR2 SMNVEV (reference sequence). CDR3 DNA: TGTGCCAGCAGTTTTTCAGGACTGAATTATTACGAGCAGTACTTC. Its protein is CASSFSGLNYYEQYF.

The rearrangement joins TRBV28 to TRBJ2-7, with a tentative D call TRBD1 (7 bases). Germline CDR1 is MDHEN and CDR2 is SYDVKM. The CDR3 totals 15 residues. Trimming pared 5 bases from V and 1 base from J, leaving 15 bases between. CDR3 protein: CASSLPGGNSYEQYF. The CDR3 DNA is TGTGCCAGCAGTCTACCAGGGGGGAATTCCTACGAGCAGTACTTC.

The V call is TRBV2, the J call TRBJ1-1, with 9 bases matching TRBD1. CDR3 length: 17 amino acids. Germline CDR1 and CDR2: SNHLY and FYNNEI. J gave up 7 bases and V 3 bases, and 15 bases lay outside the gene matches. The CDR3 loop is CASSERAVRDREVEAFF. CDR3 bases: TGTGCCAGCAGTGAGCGTGCTGTAAGGGACAGGGAAGTTGAAGCTTTCTTT.

This clone came up once. The chain combines TRBV5-6 with TRBJ1-4, with a weak D call TRBD1 (6 bases). CDR1 and CDR2 from the germline V gene are SGHDT and YYEEEE. V dropped 5 bases and J dropped 8 bases, with 16 bases sitting between them. This CDR3 region has 14 residues. The CDR3 coding sequence is TGTGCCAGCAGGGCCGGCACAGGGAACGAAAAACTGTTTTTT. This gives the protein CASRAGTGNEKLFF.

This chain connects TRBV11-1 to TRBJ2-7; 8 bases are shared with TRBD2. Trimming took 7 bases from V and 3 from J; bases not matched to a gene: 14. The germline V gene has CDR1 SGHAT and CDR2 FQDESV (reference sequence). CDR3 length equals 16 residues. The CDR3 nucleotides read TGTGCCAGCACCGATGGAACAGCGGGAGTAGGCTACGAGCAGTACTTC. Translating gives CASTDGTAGVGYEQYF.

V gene TRBV27 combines with J gene TRBJ2-5; the match to TRBD2 covers 7 bases. The ends lost 3 bases at V and 2 bases at J; junction bases unmatched: 6. The CDR3 is made up of 15 amino acids. Germline V CDR1 and CDR2: MNHEY, SMNVEV (reference sequence). Here the CDR3 DNA reads TGTGCCAGCAGTTTTAATGGGCGGGGGCAAGAGACCCAGTACTTC. Translation gives CASSFNGRGQETQYF.

The chain has TRBV6-5 and TRBJ2-1; TRBD2 agrees at 10 bases. The ends lost 2 bases at V and 8 bases at J; junction bases unmatched: 3. Germline V gene sequence: CDR1 MNHEY, CDR2 SVGAGI. The CDR3 totals 14 residues. The chain's CDR3 is CASSYLAGVDEQFF. As DNA, the CDR3 is TGTGCCAGCAGTTACCTAGCGGGAGTAGATGAGCAGTTCTTC.

This chain links TRBV9 with TRBJ2-2; D might be TRBD2 (7 bases). This CDR3 comprises 14 residues. Trimming removed 0 bases at V and 6 bases at J, with 9 bases between. Germline CDR1 SGDLS, CDR2 YYNGEE. The CDR3: CASSVGGGAGELFF. The CDR3 DNA is TGTGCCAGCAGCGTAGGAGGGGGGGCCGGGGAGCTGTTTTTT.

The chain couples TRBV2 to TRBJ2-7, with TRBD1 matching 7 bases. The CDR3 is made up of 15 amino acids. The ends lost 6 bases at V and 1 base at J; junction bases unmatched: 9. Germline CDR1 and CDR2: SNHLY and FYNNEI. The CDR3 DNA is TGTGCCAGCAGGGCTGGGACAGTTAGTTCCTACGAGCAGTACTTC. The encoded protein is CASRAGTVSSYEQYF.

The chain joins TRBV10-3 to TRBJ2-3, with 7 nucleotides matching TRBD2. The CDR3 has 15 amino acids. Per the germline V gene, CDR1 is ENHRY and CDR2 is SYGVKD. The V segment lost 5 bases and the J segment 5 bases; nucleotides outside the gene matches: 10. The CDR3 DNA is TGTGCCATCAGTTCCGGGACTATGCTAAAAGATACGCAGTATTTT. Its protein product is CAISSGTMLKDTQYF.

This rearrangement joins TRBV5-1 to TRBJ1-2; 8 bases align to TRBD1. Germline trimming cut 4 bases from V and 7 bases from J; bases unmatched to any gene: 12. The CDR3 length is 15 residues. CDR1 is SGHRS, CDR2 YFSETQ, per germline. In nucleotides, the CDR3 is TGCGCCAGCAGCCCGGAGGTACCAGGGGGCCCTGGCTACACCTTC. Translated: CASSPEVPGGPGYTF.

The rearrangement links TRBV6-5 to TRBJ2-1; weak D call: TRBD1 (5 bases). The CDR3 is made up of 12 amino acids. The V gene lost 6 bases and the J gene lost 10 bases, with 13 bases spanning the gap. The germline V gene has CDR1 MNHEY and CDR2 SVGAGI. The CDR3 bases are TGTGCCAGCAGCCACTCCAGGGAAGAGCAGTTCTTC. This codes for CASSHSREEQFF.

J is TRBJ2-1 and V is TRBV5-1; TRBD2 matches 10 bases. CDR3 length: 15 residues. Per the germline V gene, CDR1 is SGHRS and CDR2 is YFSETQ. The ends lost 4 bases at V and 8 bases at J; junction bases unmatched: 9. CDR3 sequence (DNA): TGCGCCAGCAGCGTACTAGCGGGACCAGGGCATGAGCAGTTCTTC. This sequence encodes CASSVLAGPGHEQFF.

The DNA for the CDR3 is TGTGCCAGCTCCCGGGACAGGGTTAATGAGCAGTTCTTC. The encoded protein is CASSRDRVNEQFF. V and J are TRBV19 and TRBJ2-1; 9 nucleotides agree with TRBD1. Per germline, CDR1 LNHDA and CDR2 SQIVND (reference sequence). CDR3 size: 13 residues. Unmatched junction bases numbered 7, after V lost 9 bases and J lost 7 bases.

The V gene is TRBV11-2, the J gene TRBJ1-1, with D possibly matching TRBD1 (6 bases). This CDR3 region has 18 residues. Per germline, CDR1 SGHAT and CDR2 FQNNGV. V was cut by 5 bases and J by 0 bases, with 22 bases left in between. The CDR3 here is CASSPKSRGGFLNTEAFF. The DNA for the CDR3 is TGTGCCAGCAGCCCGAAGTCCCGTGGGGGCTTCTTGAACACTGAAGCTTTCTTT. Variable domain in full (rest from reference TRBV11-2 and TRBJ1-1): EAGVAQSPRYKIIEKRQSVAFWCNPISGHATLYWYQQILGQGPKLLIQFQNNGVVDDSQLPKDRFSAERLKGVDSTLKIQPAKLEDSAVYLCASSPKSRGGFLNTEAFFGQGTRLTVV.

The chain combines TRBV12-5 with TRBJ1-2; 9 bases are shared with TRBD1. V shed 6 bases and J 3 bases; nucleotides not matched to a gene: 8. In germline, CDR1 is LGHNT, CDR2 FRNRAP. The CDR3 spans 15 residues. In DNA form, the CDR3 reads TGTGCTAGTGGAACAGGGGGCGAGGGAGACTATGGCTACACCTTC. Amino acid sequence: CASGTGGEGDYGYTF.

This clone was observed a handful of times. The CDR3 loop is CASSLPPGNEKLFF. The CDR3 DNA reads TGTGCCAGCAGTTTACCCCCGGGTAATGAAAAACTGTTTTTT. This chain connects TRBV28 to TRBJ1-4; D ambiguous. CDR1 and CDR2 from the germline V gene are MDHEN and SYDVKM. The CDR3 runs to 14 residues. V was shortened by 2 bases and J by 4 bases, with 8 bases between the two germline ends.

The chain uses TRBV25-1 and TRBJ1-1; D perhaps matches TRBD1 (6 bases). Germline assignment: CDR1 MGHDK and CDR2 SYGVNS. This CDR3 region has 16 residues. Trimming took off 4 bases at V and 11 bases at J, with 26 bases between the two ends. CDR3 in amino acids: CASSGGGIKGGGTAFF. The CDR3 region has the DNA TGTGCCAGCAGTGGGGGTGGAATAAAGGGAGGGGGTACGGCTTTCTTT.

This chain links TRBV5-1 with TRBJ2-3, with 10 nucleotides matching TRBD2. The V segment lost 4 bases and the J segment 0 bases; nucleotides outside the gene matches: 2. This CDR3 has 15 residues. The germline CDR1 and CDR2 sequences are SGHRS and YFSETQ. In DNA form, the CDR3 reads TGCGCCAGCAGCGCTAGCGGGAGTAGCACAGATACGCAGTATTTT. This encodes CASSASGSSTDTQYF. Based on the CDR3 plus reference TRBV5-1 and TRBJ2-3, the full variable domain is KAGVTQTPRYLIKTRGQQVTLSCSPISGHRSVSWYQQTPGQGLQFLFEYFSETQRNKGNFPGRFSGRQFSNSRSEMNVSTLELGDSALYLCASSASGSSTDTQYFGPGTRLTVL.

The rearrangement joins TRBV12-5 to TRBJ2-5; 10 nucleotides match TRBD1. The CDR3 contains 16 residues. The J segment lost 1 base and the V segment lost 2 bases, leaving 4 bases of the junction unmatched. Germline loops: CDR1 LGHNT, CDR2 FRNRAP. CDR3 in amino acids: CASGLSTGGSQETQYF. CDR3 in DNA: TGTGCTAGTGGTTTGTCGACAGGGGGCTCCCAAGAGACCCAGTACTTC.

This chain links TRBV18 with TRBJ2-7, with no clear D. V was clipped by 3 bases and J by 0 bases, with 6 bases between them. Per the germline V gene, CDR1 is KGHSH and CDR2 is LQKENI. This CDR3 is 13 amino acids long. The CDR3 reads CASSPAASYEQYF. Written as DNA, the CDR3 is TGTGCCAGCTCACCCGCGGCCTCCTACGAGCAGTACTTC.

This chain links TRBV7-9 with TRBJ1-2; a weak D match, TRBD1 (5 bases). Germline loops: CDR1 SEHNR, CDR2 FQNEAQ (reference sequence). The CDR3 sequence is 15 residues long. Trimming removed 5 bases from V and 8 bases from J, with 21 bases in between. CDR3 bases: TGTGCCAGCAGCGTTCTAGGGTTGGGGCTGGCGGGCTACACCTTC. Translation gives CASSVLGLGLAGYTF.

This chain connects TRBV10-3 to TRBJ2-3; 9 bases map to TRBD1. This CDR3 comprises 17 residues. With V trimmed by 7 bases and J by 2 bases, 13 bases remained unmatched. CDR1 is ENHRY and CDR2 is SYGVKD in the germline V gene. For the CDR3, the DNA is TGTGCCATCAAGCCGGGACAGGGCATTGTGGTCACAGATACGCAGTATTTT. Its protein product is CAIKPGQGIVVTDTQYF.

The gene calls are TRBV27 and TRBJ1-5, with 10 bases lining up with TRBD1. Germline-derived CDR1 and CDR2 are MNHEY and SMNVEV (reference sequence). This CDR3 is 16 amino acids long. V shed 6 bases and J 6 bases; nucleotides not matched to a gene: 11. CDR3 nucleotide sequence: TGTGCCAGCAGCCTGAGACAGGGGGCGCTTGGTCAGCCCCAGCATTTT. This sequence encodes CASSLRQGALGQPQHF.

The rearrangement uses TRBV9 and TRBJ2-7, with 10 bases aligning to TRBD2. The CDR3 totals 15 residues. The ends lost 3 bases at V and 0 bases at J; junction bases unmatched: 3. Per the germline V gene, CDR1 is SGDLS and CDR2 is YYNGEE. The CDR3: CASSAGLADSYEQYF. CDR3 bases: TGTGCCAGCAGCGCCGGACTAGCGGACTCCTACGAGCAGTACTTC.

The chain is built from TRBV19 and TRBJ2-5; TRBD1 aligns across 7 bases. V was clipped by 7 bases and J by 12 bases; unmatched bases: 8. This CDR3 region has 11 residues. CDR1 and CDR2 from the germline V gene are LNHDA and SQIVND (reference sequence). This CDR3 reads CASNAGTAKYF. CDR3 DNA sequence: TGTGCCAGTAACGCCGGGACAGCCAAGTACTTC.